Listed below are T cell receptor beta chains from one sample, sequenced in a study of T cells in Graves' hyperthyroidism and ophthalmopathy. TCRdb reprocessed the multiplex PCR reads with MiXCR, giving one entry per CDR3 protein. The table records approximately 220,000 distinct CDR3 sequences, around 16% of them present only once. Sequencing used blood. The source is a man in his forties with Graves' hyperthyroidism. Both conserved end residues are part of each CDR3. D genes are given only for firm matches. Clone size is stated in some rows and not others, as once, few, many or a class when expanded.

v_gene,j_gene,d_gene,abundance,len,CDR3nt,CDR3aa
TRBV28,TRBJ2-1,TRBD1,-,12,TGTGCCAGCAGTTTAGGCAGGGGGAATCAGTTCTTC,CASSLGRGNQFF
TRBV6-1,TRBJ1-5,-,few,13,TGTGCCAGCAGTGGGACGGTTCAGGGGCCCCAGCATTTT,CASSGTVQGPQHF
TRBV29-1,TRBJ1-2,-,-,13,TGCAGCGTTGAGTCGACAGACGACTATGGCTACACCTTC,CSVESTDDYGYTF
TRBV5-1,TRBJ2-1,-,-,15,TGCGCCAGCAGCTTGGAAGCCTACGAGGGAAATGAGCAGTTCTTC,CASSLEAYEGNEQFF
TRBV7-3,TRBJ2-1,TRBD2,many,17,TGTGCCAGCAGCTTACTAACCACTAGCGGGGGGTGGGATGAGCAGTTCTTC,CASSLLTTSGGWDEQFF
TRBV20-1,TRBJ1-2,-,-,15,TGCAGTGCTTGGGTAGGGCTTAATAAAAACTATGGCTACACCTTC,CSAWVGLNKNYGYTF
TRBV6-1,TRBJ2-3,TRBD1,many,15,TGTGCCAGCAGTCCGGGACAGGGGGCATCAGATACGCAGTATTTT,CASSPGQGASDTQYF
TRBV5-5,TRBJ2-2,-,many,13,TGCGCCAGCAGCTTGGAAGGCACCGGGGAGCTGTTTTTT,CASSLEGTGELFF
TRBV2,TRBJ2-1,-,many,15,TGTGCCAGCAGTGATCGGGGGTCCTCCTACAATGAGCAGTTCTTC,CASSDRGSSYNEQFF
TRBV25-1,TRBJ1-2,-,few,15,TGTGCCAGCAGTGAACCCGACCCTAGTGACTATGGCTACACCTTC,CASSEPDPSDYGYTF
TRBV4-1,TRBJ1-4,-,few,15,TGCGCCAGCAGCCAGCAGGACAGAGGGGATGAAAAACTGTTTTTT,CASSQQDRGDEKLFF
TRBV7-2,TRBJ2-3,TRBD2,many,15,TGTGCCAGCAGAATTGAAGCGGGGGGGCAAGATACGCAGTATTTT,CASRIEAGGQDTQYF
TRBV7-2,TRBJ1-3,-,many,15,TGTGCCAGCAGCCCACATAGAACAACAAGAAACACCATATATTTT,CASSPHRTTRNTIYF
TRBV5-1,TRBJ1-3,-,few,15,TGCGCCAGCAGCCCAGATGGGGTGACTGGAAACACCATATATTTT,CASSPDGVTGNTIYF
TRBV5-1,TRBJ2-7,-,many,13,TGCGCCAGCAGCCCTGGGGGCGCCTACGAGCAGTACTTC,CASSPGGAYEQYF
TRBV11-2,TRBJ1-6,-,-,15,TGTGCCAGCAGCGGAAACGGGGGGAGGAGTTCACCCCTCCACTTT,CASSGNGGRSSPLHF
TRBV6-1,TRBJ2-1,-,many,11,TGTGCCAGCGATGTGGGTAATGAGCAGTTCTTC,CASDVGNEQFF
TRBV11-2,TRBJ2-7,-,many,16,TGTGCCAGCAGCATAGGTGACCCACGGAGCTCCTACGAGCAGTACTTC,CASSIGDPRSSYEQYF
TRBV28,TRBJ2-7,-,-,16,TGTGCCAGCAGTTCACAACAGGACTCACTCTCCTACGAGCAGTACTTC,CASSSQQDSLSYEQYF
TRBV7-3,TRBJ1-6,TRBD1,few,14,TGTGCCAGCAGCCCGACAGGGACGGGGTCACCCCTCCACTTT,CASSPTGTGSPLHF